Given below is one T cell receptor beta chain in context. This sample was included in a study of blood T cell repertoires in COVID-19. Sequenced by immunoSEQ multiplex PCR; TCRdb stores in-frame clones only, minus some. In the table there are approximately 84,000 clones, about 68% of which are singletons. Germline-derived CDR1 and CDR2 are WSHSY and SAAADI. The V end was cut by 6 bases, the J end by 0 bases, with 11 bases between. The CDR3 sequence is 14 residues long. The sequence was obtained from a man aged 45-60 years with active or convalescent COVID-19. Sequenced material: peripheral blood. The chain carries TRBV10-2 and TRBJ1-2; D not certain. The CDR3 sequence: CASSYTVANYGYTF. For the CDR3, the DNA is TGCGCCAGCAGCTACACAGTCGCTAACTATGGCTACACCTTC.